Below are 28 T cell receptor beta chains sequenced from a single sample in a study of cytotoxic CD8 clonotypes in ibrutinib-treated CLL. Some clones are missing from TCRdb's copy, which holds only in-frame ones; the method was immunoSEQ multiplex PCR. The sample has approximately 70,000 clones, 80% seen once. The sample consisted of PBMCs, taken at disease progression, from a patient treated with ibrutinib. Receptors originate from a human donor with chronic lymphocytic leukemia.

V and J are TRBV11-1 and TRBJ2-7; D may be TRBD1 (6 bases). This CDR3 contains 13 residues. CDR1 is SGHAT, CDR2 FQDESV, per germline (reference sequence). Trimming removed 3 bases from V and 1 base from J, with 7 bases in between. This CDR3 reads CASSFTGSYEQYF. The DNA for the CDR3 is TGTGCCAGCAGCTTCACAGGGTCCTACGAGCAGTACTTC.

The sample holds a few counts of this clone. This chain joins TRBV6-1 and TRBJ2-7; D is uncertain. The germline gives CDR1 MNHNS, CDR2 SASEGT. This CDR3 region has 12 residues. V was trimmed by 7 bases and J by 4 bases, leaving 11 bases between them. The CDR3 sequence: CASTMDRYEQYF. The DNA for the CDR3 is TGTGCCAGCACTATGGATAGATACGAGCAGTACTTC.

The chain recombines TRBV5-1 with TRBJ1-2, with TRBD1 as a possible D gene (5 bases). CDR1 SGHRS and CDR2 YFSETQ come from the germline V gene. There are 13 residues in the CDR3. Trimming took off 0 bases at V and 8 bases at J, with 11 bases between the two ends. The CDR3 DNA reads as TGCGCCAGCAGCTTGGGCCAGGGCAACGGCTACACCTTC. Its translation: CASSLGQGNGYTF.

The J gene is TRBJ1-2, the V gene TRBV9, with 7 bases that match TRBD1. The CDR3 is 14 residues long. Trimming cost V 4 bases and J 8 bases; bases outside gene matches: 11. CDR1 is SGDLS, CDR2 YYNGEE, per germline. Here the CDR3 reads CASSPMGTASGYTF. The CDR3 nucleotides read TGTGCCAGCAGCCCGATGGGGACAGCCTCCGGCTACACCTTC.

This clone came up once. J is TRBJ2-7 and V is TRBV21-1; whether TRBD1, the table's D call, matches the DNA was not checked. TRBV21-1 is deemed a pseudogene. This CDR3 is 17 amino acids long. CDR3 residues: CASSTGTGVTARVEQYF. The CDR3 bases are TGTGCCAGCAGTACCGGGACAGGGGTCACGGCCCGCGTCGAGCAGTACTTC.

This rearrangement joins TRBV7-9 to TRBJ2-1, with D tentatively TRBD2 (5 bases). This CDR3 is 15 amino acids long. V was trimmed by 2 bases and J by 4 bases, leaving 12 bases between them. Germline V CDR1 and CDR2: SEHNR, FQNEAQ (reference sequence). The CDR3 loop is CASSLLRERYNEQFF. The CDR3 DNA is TGTGCCAGCAGCTTATTGAGGGAACGATACAATGAGCAGTTCTTC.

V is TRBV9 and J is TRBJ1-1, with TRBD1 as a possible D gene (6 bases). Trimming cost V 4 bases and J 0 bases, with 13 bases left between them. The CDR3 runs 15 residues. The germline V gene encodes CDR1 SGDLS and CDR2 YYNGEE. CDR3 amino acids: CASSPGVVLNTEAFF. CDR3 coding DNA: TGTGCCAGCAGCCCAGGGGTGGTACTGAACACTGAAGCTTTCTTT.

This chain connects TRBV7-9 to TRBJ1-3; no definite D call. Germline-derived CDR1 and CDR2 are SEHNR and FQNEAQ (reference sequence). V shed 0 bases and J shed 0 bases, with 3 bases lying between them. CDR3 length equals 14 residues. CDR3 sequence reads: CASSLADSGNTIYF. CDR3 coding DNA: TGTGCCAGCAGCTTAGCCGACTCTGGAAACACCATATATTTT.

In its sample, this clone was seen a few times. The chain recombines TRBV4-1 with TRBJ1-2; D is uncertain. The V gene lost 0 bases and the J gene lost 11 bases, with 13 bases spanning the gap. The CDR3 is made up of 13 amino acids. The germline V gene has CDR1 MGHRA and CDR2 YSYEKL. DNA of the CDR3: TGCGCCAGCAGCCAAGAACTCAGAGTTGGGTACACCTTC. This sequence encodes CASSQELRVGYTF.

CDR3 loop: CASNSWGLNQPQHF. The CDR3 bases are TGTGCCAGCAACTCCTGGGGCCTCAATCAGCCCCAGCATTTT. This chain links TRBV7-2 with TRBJ1-5, with D possibly TRBD1 on 5 matching bases. The V end lost 7 bases, the J end lost 3 bases, and 13 bases lay between the germline ends. Germline V gives CDR1 SGHTA, CDR2 FQGNSA. This CDR3 contains 14 residues.

This chain links TRBV29-1 with TRBJ2-7; 11 bases are a match to TRBD1. The CDR3 spans 12 residues. Germline loops: CDR1 SQVTM, CDR2 ANQGSEA. J was trimmed by 5 bases and V by 4 bases; bases with no gene match: 1. The CDR3 DNA follows: TGCAGCGTTGGGACAGGGGGCCACGAGCAGTACTTC. The encoded protein is CSVGTGGHEQYF.

This clone was counted a single time. The chain couples TRBV5-7 to TRBJ1-4; D is possibly TRBD1 (6 bases). TRBV5-7 is reported as an ORF; its role is uncertain. There are 15 residues in the CDR3. The V end was cut by 0 bases, the J end by 8 bases, with 14 bases between. CDR3 DNA: TGTGCCAGCAGCTTGGGGGGGCAATCGGGAGAAAAACTGTTTTTT. Protein product: CASSLGGQSGEKLFF.

This clone was seen a few times. The J gene is TRBJ1-1, the V gene TRBV7-3; no clear D. Germline assignment: CDR1 SGHTA and CDR2 FQGTGA. The CDR3 sequence is 13 residues long. Between the trimmed V and J ends, which lost 0 bases and 0 bases, there was a span of 2 bases. The CDR3 DNA reads as TGTGCCAGCAGCTTAACCGTGAACACTGAAGCTTTCTTT. This translates into CASSLTVNTEAFF.

The sample holds one count of this clone. J is TRBJ1-4 and V is TRBV30; D perhaps matches TRBD1 (5 bases). V was pared by 2 bases and J by 6 bases, with 10 bases between. This CDR3 region has 13 residues. Germline assignment: CDR1 GTSNPN and CDR2 SVGIG (reference sequence). The CDR3 reads CAWSRGSDEKLFF. CDR3 in DNA: TGTGCCTGGAGTAGGGGAAGTGATGAAAAACTGTTTTTT.

This rearrangement joins TRBV9 to TRBJ1-1; D unresolved. This CDR3 spans 15 amino acids. Trimming stripped 4 bases from V and 0 bases from J, with 13 bases between. The germline V gene has CDR1 SGDLS and CDR2 YYNGEE. Here the CDR3 DNA reads TGTGCCAGCAGCCCAAAGCCGCACATGAACACTGAAGCTTTCTTT. Residues: CASSPKPHMNTEAFF.

J is TRBJ1-4 and V is TRBV6-5, with D unresolved. CDR1 MNHEY and CDR2 SVGAGI come from the germline V gene. This CDR3 has 16 residues. With 0 bases removed from V and 4 bases from J, the gap between germline ends came to 12 bases. The CDR3 nucleotides are TGTGCCAGCAGTTACTCAGGGAGTCTTGGTAATGAAAAACTGTTTTTT. Residues: CASSYSGSLGNEKLFF.

J is TRBJ1-2 and V is TRBV6-1, with D perhaps matching TRBD1 (6 bases). CDR1 and CDR2 (germline): MNHNS, SASEGT. CDR3 length: 15 residues. V was clipped by 2 bases and J by 0 bases, with 10 bases between them. The CDR3 is CASSETGWANYGYTF. Written as DNA, the CDR3 is TGTGCCAGCAGTGAAACAGGGTGGGCTAACTATGGCTACACCTTC.

The chain has TRBV20-1 and TRBJ1-2; unclear D gene. Germline V CDR1 and CDR2: DFQATT, SNEGSKA (reference sequence). This CDR3 spans 11 amino acids. CDR3 residues: CSEDPAYGYTF. The CDR3 bases are TGCAGCGAAGACCCGGCGTATGGCTACACCTTC.

The chain couples TRBV20-1 to TRBJ2-5; D gene unclear. The length of the CDR3 is 11 residues. The V end lost 1 base, the J end lost 5 bases, and 5 bases lay between the germline ends. From germline, CDR1 is DFQATT and CDR2 SNEGSKA (reference sequence). CDR3 protein: CSARVMETQYF. The CDR3 nucleotides read TGCAGTGCTAGAGTAATGGAGACCCAGTACTTC.

V gene TRBV5-6 combines with J gene TRBJ1-1; 8 nucleotides agree with TRBD1. CDR1 SGHDT and CDR2 YYEEEE come from the germline V gene. J gave up 3 bases and V 4 bases, and 8 bases lay outside the gene matches. CDR3 length: 15 amino acids. The CDR3 is CASSLRTGRHTEAFF. The CDR3 nucleotides read TGTGCCAGCAGCCTACGGACAGGGAGACACACTGAAGCTTTCTTT.

This clone was recorded only once. The gene calls are TRBV7-6 and TRBJ1-1; D gene uncertain. This CDR3 comprises 16 residues. V lost 2 bases and J 0 bases, leaving 13 bases between the germline ends. Germline lookup yields CDR1 SGHVS and CDR2 FNYEAQ. The CDR3 loop is CASSLYDPYLNTEAFF. The CDR3 bases are TGTGCCAGCAGCTTATATGATCCTTACCTGAACACTGAAGCTTTCTTT. Filled out from reference TRBV7-6 and TRBJ1-1, the complete variable domain reads GAGVSQSPRYKVTKRGQDVALRCDPISGHVSLYWYRQALGQGPEFLTYFNYEAQQDKSGLPNDRFSAERPEGSISTLTIQRTEQRDSAMYRCASSLYDPYLNTEAFFGQGTRLTVV.

CDR3 bases: TGTGCCAGTAGTAGGACCTCTCCTACCTTAGCTAACTATGGCTACACCTTC. This codes for CASSRTSPTLANYGYTF. V and J are TRBV19 and TRBJ1-2, with D hard to call. The CDR3 is made up of 17 amino acids. Per the germline V gene, CDR1 is LNHDA and CDR2 is SQIVND (reference sequence). Trimming pared 4 bases from V and 0 bases from J, leaving 18 bases between. The full variable domain, completed using reference TRBV19 and TRBJ1-2, is DGGITQSPKYLFRKEGQNVTLSCEQNLNHDAMYWYRQDPGQGLRLIYYSQIVNDFQKGDIAEGYSVSREKKESFPLTVTSAQKNPTAFYLCASSRTSPTLANYGYTFGSGTRLTVV.

CDR3 loop: CASGPYRAEDGYTF. In DNA, the CDR3 is TGTGCCAGCGGTCCCTACAGGGCGGAAGATGGCTACACCTTC. The chain carries TRBV5-4 and TRBJ1-2; D is possibly TRBD1 (6 bases). The CDR3 extends over 14 amino acids. The germline CDR1 and CDR2 sequences are SGHNT and YYREEE (reference sequence). V was trimmed by 7 bases and J by 6 bases, leaving 19 bases between them.

The rearrangement links TRBV5-4 to TRBJ2-5; tentatively, D is TRBD2 (5 bases). The CDR3 loop spans 14 amino acids. Between the trimmed V and J ends, which lost 0 bases and 5 bases, there was a span of 11 bases. From germline, CDR1 is SGHNT and CDR2 YYREEE (reference sequence). CDR3 in amino acids: CASSLAGRGETQYF. Here the CDR3 DNA reads TGTGCCAGCAGCTTGGCGGGAAGAGGGGAGACCCAGTACTTC.

The J gene is TRBJ2-7, the V gene TRBV20-1; D unclear. V lost 3 bases, J lost 3 bases, and 6 bases lay in between. Germline CDR1 DFQATT, CDR2 SNEGSKA (reference sequence). This CDR3 region has 11 residues. CDR3 sequence reads: CSASPIYEQYF. The CDR3 coding sequence is TGCAGTGCTAGTCCGATCTACGAGCAGTACTTC.

The V gene is TRBV6-6, the J gene TRBJ2-7; 11 bases match TRBD2. This CDR3 spans 15 amino acids. Germline V CDR1 and CDR2: MNHNY, SVGAGI (reference sequence). The V gene end was trimmed by 2 bases and the J gene end by 4 bases; junction bases not matched to a gene: 4. The CDR3 loop is CASSYPTSGKYEQYF. The CDR3 nucleotides read TGTGCCAGCAGTTACCCGACTAGCGGGAAATACGAGCAGTACTTC.

This clone was observed a handful of times. The rearrangement joins TRBV27 to TRBJ1-1; TRBD1 might be the D (5 bases). The CDR3 consists of 13 residues. The germline CDR1 and CDR2 sequences are MNHEY and SMNVEV (reference sequence). V shed 1 base and J shed 6 bases, with 9 bases lying between them. CDR3 nucleotide sequence: TGTGCCAGCAGTTTATGGGGGGGTGCTGAAGCTTTCTTT. It encodes CASSLWGGAEAFF.

J is TRBJ2-7 and V is TRBV5-1, with TRBD1 matching 9 bases. The ends lost 4 bases at V and 3 bases at J; junction bases unmatched: 8. Germline lookup yields CDR1 SGHRS and CDR2 YFSETQ. CDR3 size: 15 residues. The CDR3 DNA sequence: TGCGCCAGCAGCGCGGGGGACAGGGATATCTACGAGCAGTACTTC. It yields the protein CASSAGDRDIYEQYF. Filled out from reference TRBV5-1 and TRBJ2-7, the complete variable domain reads KAGVTQTPRYLIKTRGQQVTLSCSPISGHRSVSWYQQTPGQGLQFLFEYFSETQRNKGNFPGRFSGRQFSNSRSEMNVSTLELGDSALYLCASSAGDRDIYEQYFGPGTRLTVT.